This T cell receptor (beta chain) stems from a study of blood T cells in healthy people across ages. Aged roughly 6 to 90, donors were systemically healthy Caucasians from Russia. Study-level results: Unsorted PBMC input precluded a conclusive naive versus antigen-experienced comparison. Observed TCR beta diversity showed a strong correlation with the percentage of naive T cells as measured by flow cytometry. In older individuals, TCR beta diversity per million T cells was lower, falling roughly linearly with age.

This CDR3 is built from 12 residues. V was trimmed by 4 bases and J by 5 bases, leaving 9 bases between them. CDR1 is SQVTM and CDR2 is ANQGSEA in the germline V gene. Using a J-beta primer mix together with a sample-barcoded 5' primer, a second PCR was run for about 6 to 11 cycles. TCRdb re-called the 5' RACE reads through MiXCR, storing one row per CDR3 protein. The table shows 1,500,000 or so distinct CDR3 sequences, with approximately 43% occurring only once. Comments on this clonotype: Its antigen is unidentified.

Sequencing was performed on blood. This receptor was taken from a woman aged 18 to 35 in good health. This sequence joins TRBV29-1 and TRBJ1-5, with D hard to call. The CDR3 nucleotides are TGCAGCGTTGGCGACACAGATCAGCCCCAGCATTTT. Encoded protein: CSVGDTDQPQHF.